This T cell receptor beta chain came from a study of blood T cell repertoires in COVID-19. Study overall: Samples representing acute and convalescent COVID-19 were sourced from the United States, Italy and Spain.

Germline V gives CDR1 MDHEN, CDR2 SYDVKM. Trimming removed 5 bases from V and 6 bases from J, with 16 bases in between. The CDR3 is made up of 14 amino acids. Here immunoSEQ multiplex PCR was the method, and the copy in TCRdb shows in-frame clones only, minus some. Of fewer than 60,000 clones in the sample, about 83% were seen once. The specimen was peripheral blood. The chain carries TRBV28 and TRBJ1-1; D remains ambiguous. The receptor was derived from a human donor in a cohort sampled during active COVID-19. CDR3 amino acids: CASSPIGGVAEAFF. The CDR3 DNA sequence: TGTGCCAGCAGTCCCATAGGCGGGGTCGCTGAAGCTTTCTTT. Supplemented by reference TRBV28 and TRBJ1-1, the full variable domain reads DVKVTQSSRYLVKRTGEKVFLECVQDMDHENMFWYRQDPGLGLRLIYFSYDVKMKEKGDIPEGYSVSREKKERFSLILESASTNQTSMYLCASSPIGGVAEAFFGQGTRLTVV.